Shown below are 31 T cell receptor beta chains from a single sample sequenced in a study of T cell changes during pregnancy in multiple sclerosis. Clones were read by immunoSEQ multiplex PCR, and TCRdb kept only the in-frame ones, dropping some. The sample holds tens of thousands of clones; roughly 92% are singletons and the top ten take roughly 2.8%. The material was peripheral blood, obtained in the third trimester of pregnancy. Receptors were obtained from a female donor in good health, enrolled as a control in a pregnancy study.

The chain combines TRBV5-4 with TRBJ2-5; TRBD2 matches 11 bases. The germline V gene has CDR1 SGHNT and CDR2 YYREEE (reference sequence). The CDR3 loop spans 16 amino acids. V trimming: 3 bases; J trimming: 5 bases; junction bases outside the gene matches: 9. The CDR3 spells CASSSDSGGAWETQYF. The DNA for the CDR3 is TGTGCCAGCAGCTCGGATAGCGGGGGGGCCTGGGAGACCCAGTACTTC. The entire variable domain, with the rest obtained from reference TRBV5-4 and TRBJ2-5, is as follows: ETGVTQSPTHLIKTRGQQVTLRCSSQSGHNTVSWYQQALGQGPQFIFQYYREEENGRGNFPPRFSGLQFPNYSSELNVNALELDDSALYLCASSSDSGGAWETQYFGPGTRLLVL.

V usage is TRBV7-8 and J usage is TRBJ1-1, with TRBD1 identical over 9 bases. This CDR3 is 20 amino acids long. Germline loops: CDR1 SGHVS, CDR2 FQNEAQ. V lost 5 bases to trimming and J lost 0 bases; unmatched junction nucleotides: 19. The CDR3 DNA reads TGTGCCAGCAGCGGAAAGAACTACAGGGGGCGGATGGGGATGAACACTGAAGCTTTCTTT. Translated, it gives CASSGKNYRGRMGMNTEAFF.

V usage is TRBV7-2 and J usage is TRBJ1-5; TRBD1 agrees at 8 bases. Unmatched junction bases numbered 3, after V lost 1 base and J lost 7 bases. This CDR3 has 14 amino acids. From germline, CDR1 is SGHTA and CDR2 FQGNSA. CDR3 DNA: TGTGCCAGCAGCTTAGGTGCAGGGGGCCAGCCCCAGCATTTT. Amino acid sequence: CASSLGAGGQPQHF.

The V call is TRBV27, the J call TRBJ2-1; the D gene is possibly TRBD1 (5 bases). The CDR3 is 15 amino acids. Germline V gene sequence: CDR1 MNHEY, CDR2 SMNVEV (reference sequence). V was pared by 2 bases and J by 2 bases, with 10 bases between. The DNA for the CDR3 is TGTGCCAGCAGTTTACAGGGCTATACCTACAATGAGCAGTTCTTC. It codes for CASSLQGYTYNEQFF.

This clone has just one count. The genes are TRBV28 and TRBJ2-5; possibly TRBD1 for D (6 bases). With 7 bases removed from V and 5 bases from J, the gap between germline ends came to 17 bases. CDR1 is MDHEN and CDR2 is SYDVKM in the germline V gene. The CDR3 is 14 residues long. The CDR3 DNA reads as TGTGCCAGCACTATATCAGGGGCTCGGGAGACCCAGTACTTC. This gives the protein CASTISGARETQYF.

This rearrangement joins TRBV10-3 to TRBJ2-3; 7 positions agree with TRBD2. Germline values: CDR1 ENHRY, CDR2 SYGVKD. The CDR3 runs to 14 residues. V shed 0 bases and J 7 bases; nucleotides not matched to a gene: 4. CDR3 region: CAISESQRGNTQYF. The DNA of the CDR3 is TGTGCCATCAGTGAGTCACAGCGGGGTAATACGCAGTATTTT.

This rearrangement joins TRBV5-1 to TRBJ1-2, with a possible D match to TRBD1 (6 bases). Germline-derived CDR1 and CDR2 are SGHRS and YFSETQ. CDR3 length: 14 residues. Trimming stripped 5 bases from V and 0 bases from J, with 11 bases between. CDR3 sequence reads: CASRGDTANYGYTF. DNA of the CDR3: TGCGCCAGCAGAGGGGACACAGCTAACTATGGCTACACCTTC.

The V gene is TRBV6-5, the J gene TRBJ1-1, with TRBD1 as a possible D gene (5 bases). Trimming shortened V by 6 bases and J by 3 bases, and 17 bases separated the two germline ends. Germline CDR1 is MNHEY and CDR2 is SVGAGI. The CDR3 is 15 amino acids. The CDR3 loop reads CASRSTGFGHTEAFF. The CDR3 nucleotides read TGTGCCAGCAGAAGTACAGGTTTCGGGCACACTGAAGCTTTCTTT.

The chain couples TRBV6-5 to TRBJ2-1, with 8 nucleotides matching TRBD2. Germline values: CDR1 MNHEY, CDR2 SVGAGI. With V trimmed by 5 bases and J by 3 bases, 6 bases remained unmatched. The CDR3 spans 15 residues. The CDR3 nucleotides are TGTGCCAGCAGTACTACTAGCGGACGCTACAATGAGCAGTTCTTC. It codes for CASSTTSGRYNEQFF.

The CDR3 DNA is TGCGCCAGCAGCTTATACCAGGGTTTCGGGGAGACCCAGTACTTC. Its translation is CASSLYQGFGETQYF. J is TRBJ2-5 and V is TRBV5-1, with a possible D match to TRBD1 (5 bases). Germline values: CDR1 SGHRS, CDR2 YFSETQ. V lost 2 bases and J 5 bases, leaving 16 bases between the germline ends. The CDR3 is 15 amino acids.

The chain links TRBV28 to TRBJ2-7; 11 bases are a match to TRBD2. Germline CDR1 is MDHEN and CDR2 is SYDVKM. The V segment lost 6 bases and the J segment 3 bases; nucleotides outside the gene matches: 7. This CDR3 has 15 residues. In DNA, the CDR3 is TGTGCCAGCAGCTTAGCGGGAGGGAAACGCTACGAGCAGTACTTC. Its translation: CASSLAGGKRYEQYF.

The V gene is TRBV5-1, the J gene TRBJ1-1, with D possibly TRBD1 on 6 matching bases. CDR3 length: 15 residues. V was clipped by 4 bases and J by 0 bases, with 13 bases between them. Germline-derived CDR1 and CDR2 are SGHRS and YFSETQ. The CDR3 nucleotides read TGCGCCAGCAGCCACTACCGGGACATGAACACTGAAGCTTTCTTT. As protein: CASSHYRDMNTEAFF.

This rearrangement joins TRBV6-1 to TRBJ1-1, with D maybe TRBD1 (6 bases). V shed 3 bases and J shed 3 bases, with 17 bases lying between them. Germline CDR1 reads MNHNS; CDR2 reads SASEGT. The CDR3 runs to 16 residues. This chain's CDR3 is CASSDLSFRGDTEAFF. Here the CDR3 DNA reads TGTGCCAGCAGTGATCTATCCTTCAGGGGAGACACTGAAGCTTTCTTT.

This clone occurred once. V and J are TRBV4-2 and TRBJ1-2; tentative D call: TRBD1 (6 bases). The CDR3 consists of 18 residues. V lost 0 bases and J lost 3, with 20 bases in between. CDR1 LGHNA and CDR2 YNFKEQ come from the germline V gene. This CDR3 reads CASSQDWTQGQDDYGYTF. CDR3 DNA: TGTGCCAGCAGCCAAGATTGGACTCAGGGGCAAGACGACTATGGCTACACCTTC.

This clone has just one count. This chain connects TRBV2 to TRBJ2-1; D might be TRBD2 (6 bases). CDR3 length: 13 amino acids. V shed 4 bases and J shed 3 bases, with 7 bases lying between them. Germline CDR1 SNHLY, CDR2 FYNNEI. CDR3 bases: TGTGCCAGCAGTGTGGGACTCTACAATGAGCAGTTCTTC. Translated: CASSVGLYNEQFF.

This clone came up once. The genes are TRBV28 and TRBJ1-6; 8 nucleotides align to TRBD1. The CDR3 contains 14 residues. V dropped 5 bases and J dropped 10; count of bases not matched to a gene: 7. Germline lookup yields CDR1 MDHEN and CDR2 SYDVKM. CDR3 sequence reads: CASSPTGGGSPLHF. The DNA for the CDR3 is TGTGCCAGCAGTCCTACAGGGGGAGGATCACCCCTCCACTTT.

The J gene is TRBJ2-2, the V gene TRBV7-9; 11 bases are shared with TRBD1. J was trimmed by 5 bases and V by 7 bases; bases with no gene match: 6. The CDR3 sequence is 15 residues long. The germline CDR1 and CDR2 sequences are SEHNR and FQNEAQ (reference sequence). This chain's CDR3 is CASTPGQGGTGELFF. The CDR3 nucleotides read TGTGCCAGCACCCCGGGACAGGGGGGAACCGGGGAGCTGTTTTTT.

V usage is TRBV4-1 and J usage is TRBJ2-1; D may be TRBD2 (6 bases). The CDR3 covers 18 residues. V lost 4 bases, J lost 1 base, and 20 bases lay in between. Per the germline V gene, CDR1 is MGHRA and CDR2 is YSYEKL. The CDR3 loop reads CASSPVATRRVSYNEQFF. The CDR3 nucleotides read TGCGCCAGCAGCCCTGTCGCCACTAGGAGGGTTTCCTACAATGAGCAGTTCTTC.

The table lists this clone with a count of one. The chain is built from TRBV7-9 and TRBJ2-1; 13 nucleotides match TRBD2. CDR3 length equals 17 residues. Unmatched junction bases numbered 7, after V lost 4 bases and J lost 4 bases. Germline V CDR1 and CDR2: SEHNR, FQNEAQ (reference sequence). The CDR3 sequence is CASSSGLAGDAYNEQFF. The CDR3 DNA sequence: TGTGCCAGCAGCTCCGGACTAGCGGGAGATGCGTACAATGAGCAGTTCTTC.

The CDR3 bases are TGTGCCATCAGTGAGTCCCTGACAGGGACTAATGAAAAACTGTTTTTT. It translates to CAISESLTGTNEKLFF. The chain carries TRBV10-3 and TRBJ1-4, with TRBD1 identical over 7 bases. This CDR3 region has 16 residues. With 0 bases clipped from V and 2 bases from J, the junction kept 3 bases outside the gene matches. Germline assignment: CDR1 ENHRY and CDR2 SYGVKD.

The rearrangement uses TRBV28 and TRBJ1-2; 9 bases agree with TRBD1. The germline CDR1 and CDR2 sequences are MDHEN and SYDVKM. With 8 bases clipped from V and 1 base from J, the junction kept 11 bases outside the gene matches. The CDR3 has 16 amino acids. The CDR3 spells CASQSTGTGLNYGYTF. The CDR3 bases are TGTGCCAGCCAATCAACAGGGACAGGGCTTAACTATGGCTACACCTTC.

In its sample, this clone was seen once. The gene calls are TRBV18 and TRBJ2-3; 10 nucleotides line up with TRBD2. CDR1 and CDR2 (germline): KGHSH, LQKENI. The V and J ends lost 4 bases and 3 bases, in that order; junction bases with no gene match: 1. The CDR3 loop spans 14 amino acids. The CDR3 DNA follows: TGTGCCAGCTCACTAGCGGGAGGTACAGATACGCAGTATTTT. Its protein is CASSLAGGTDTQYF.

Only one count was recorded for this clone. The chain uses TRBV7-9 and TRBJ1-1; tentative D call: TRBD1 (6 bases). CDR3 size: 12 residues. CDR1 SEHNR and CDR2 FQNEAQ come from the germline V gene (reference sequence). Trimming took off 5 bases at V and 8 bases at J, with 12 bases between the two ends. The CDR3: CASSPGQSEAFF. The DNA for the CDR3 is TGTGCCAGCAGCCCCGGACAGTCGGAAGCTTTCTTT. The whole variable domain, remainder taken from reference TRBV7-9 and TRBJ1-1, is DTGVSQNPRHKITKRGQNVTFRCDPISEHNRLYWYRQTLGQGPEFLTYFQNEAQLEKSRLLSDRFSAERPKGSFSTLEIQRTEQGDSAMYLCASSPGQSEAFFGQGTRLTVV.

CDR3 loop: CASSQEVRGTTGNQPQHF. CDR3 DNA: TGCGCCAGCAGCCAAGAGGTTCGGGGGACCACGGGCAATCAGCCCCAGCATTTT. The genes are TRBV4-3 and TRBJ1-5; a possible D gene is TRBD1 (5 bases). Germline V CDR1 and CDR2: LGHNA, YSLEER. The CDR3 length is 18 residues. Trimming took 0 bases from V and 2 from J, leaving 17 bases between them.

V usage is TRBV7-9 and J usage is TRBJ1-1, with 7 bases matching TRBD1. CDR3 size: 14 residues. Germline loops: CDR1 SEHNR, CDR2 FQNEAQ (reference sequence). Trimming took 5 bases from V and 3 from J; bases not matched to a gene: 6. The CDR3 nucleotides read TGTGCCAGCAGCCCCCGCACAGGGGACACTGAAGCTTTCTTT. Translated: CASSPRTGDTEAFF.

The CDR3 reads CASRTGFGANVLTF. In DNA form, the CDR3 reads TGTGCCAGCAGAACAGGGTTTGGGGCCAACGTCCTGACTTTC. The chain joins TRBV28 to TRBJ2-6, with D possibly being TRBD1 (6 bases). Trimming took off 6 bases at V and 3 bases at J, with 9 bases between the two ends. CDR3 length: 14 residues. The V gene's germline CDR1 is MDHEN and CDR2 SYDVKM. Together with reference TRBV28 and TRBJ2-6, the CDR3 gives the full variable domain: DVKVTQSSRYLVKRTGEKVFLECVQDMDHENMFWYRQDPGLGLRLIYFSYDVKMKEKGDIPEGYSVSREKKERFSLILESASTNQTSMYLCASRTGFGANVLTFGAGSRLTVL.

CDR3 in DNA: TGTGCCATCAGTGAGTCGGGACAGAACACTGAAGCTTTCTTT. Its protein product is CAISESGQNTEAFF. This chain connects TRBV10-3 to TRBJ1-1; D is perhaps TRBD1 (6 bases). The germline V gene has CDR1 ENHRY and CDR2 SYGVKD. Trimming pared 0 bases from V and 1 base from J, leaving 6 bases between. The CDR3 has 14 residues.

The chain recombines TRBV4-2 with TRBJ2-1, with 7 bases identical to TRBD2. V dropped 3 bases and J dropped 8; count of bases not matched to a gene: 1. The CDR3 runs to 12 residues. The germline V gene has CDR1 LGHNA and CDR2 YNFKEQ. CDR3 coding DNA: TGTGCCAGCAGCCATGGGGGGGATGAGCAGTTCTTC. Protein sequence: CASSHGGDEQFF.

A single count supports this clone. The CDR3 region is CASSLISAQPYEQYF. As DNA, the CDR3 is TGTGCCAGCAGCTTGATTAGCGCCCAGCCCTACGAGCAGTACTTC. This chain joins TRBV5-4 and TRBJ2-7; tentatively, D is TRBD2 (5 bases). The CDR3 consists of 15 residues. The germline gives CDR1 SGHNT, CDR2 YYREEE (reference sequence). The ends were cut back, 1 base at V and 2 bases at J, with 13 bases in the middle.

The J gene is TRBJ1-5, the V gene TRBV25-1; D possibly corresponds to TRBD1 (6 bases). CDR3 length: 18 residues. The V gene's germline CDR1 is MGHDK and CDR2 SYGVNS. Trimming took off 5 bases at V and 0 bases at J, with 20 bases between the two ends. The CDR3 region is CASSLPIPDSYSNQPQHF. The CDR3 DNA is TGTGCCAGCAGTCTCCCCATCCCGGACAGCTATAGCAATCAGCCCCAGCATTTT.

J is TRBJ1-2 and V is TRBV18; perhaps TRBD1 as D (6 bases). V was cut by 6 bases and J by 4 bases, with 18 bases left in between. Germline V CDR1 and CDR2: KGHSH, LQKENI. The CDR3 consists of 15 residues. CDR3 protein: CASSDERTVTYGYTF. The CDR3 region has the DNA TGTGCCAGCTCCGACGAAAGGACAGTTACCTATGGCTACACCTTC.